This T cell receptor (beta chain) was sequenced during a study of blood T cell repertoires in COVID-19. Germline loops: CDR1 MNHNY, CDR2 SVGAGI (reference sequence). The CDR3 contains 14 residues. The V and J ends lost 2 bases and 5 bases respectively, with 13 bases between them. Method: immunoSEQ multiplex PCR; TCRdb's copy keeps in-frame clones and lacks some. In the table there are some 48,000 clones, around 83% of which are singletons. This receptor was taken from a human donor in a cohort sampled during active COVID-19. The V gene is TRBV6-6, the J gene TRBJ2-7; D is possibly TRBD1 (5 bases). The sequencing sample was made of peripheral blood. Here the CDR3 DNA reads TGTGCCAGCAGTTACGCGTCAGGGCGTAACGAGCAGTACTTC. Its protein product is CASSYASGRNEQYF.